This TCR beta chain was obtained from a study of OX40 agonist ivuxolimab in advanced cancers. Study-level background: An agonistic human IgG2 monoclonal antibody against OX40 (CD134) was given.

The CDR3 contains 16 residues. Germline assignment: CDR1 LNHDA and CDR2 SQIVND (reference sequence). The germline V and J ends were trimmed by 3 bases and 6 bases, with 18 bases remaining between them. Sequencing used immunoSEQ multiplex PCR; TCRdb keeps in-frame clones, though not all of them. The sample lists about 49,000 clones; roughly 73% were seen once. The source material was CD4+ or CD8+ T cells sorted from blood, sampled in a trial of the OX40 agonist ivuxolimab. The sequence came from an adult with an advanced solid tumor such as melanoma, head and neck, liver or kidney cancer. The chain recombines TRBV19 with TRBJ2-1; a possible D gene is TRBD1 (6 bases). Here the CDR3 DNA reads TGTGCCAGTAGTATCATTTCGGGGTTGGACAGCAATGAGCAGTTCTTC. Amino acids: CASSIISGLDSNEQFF.